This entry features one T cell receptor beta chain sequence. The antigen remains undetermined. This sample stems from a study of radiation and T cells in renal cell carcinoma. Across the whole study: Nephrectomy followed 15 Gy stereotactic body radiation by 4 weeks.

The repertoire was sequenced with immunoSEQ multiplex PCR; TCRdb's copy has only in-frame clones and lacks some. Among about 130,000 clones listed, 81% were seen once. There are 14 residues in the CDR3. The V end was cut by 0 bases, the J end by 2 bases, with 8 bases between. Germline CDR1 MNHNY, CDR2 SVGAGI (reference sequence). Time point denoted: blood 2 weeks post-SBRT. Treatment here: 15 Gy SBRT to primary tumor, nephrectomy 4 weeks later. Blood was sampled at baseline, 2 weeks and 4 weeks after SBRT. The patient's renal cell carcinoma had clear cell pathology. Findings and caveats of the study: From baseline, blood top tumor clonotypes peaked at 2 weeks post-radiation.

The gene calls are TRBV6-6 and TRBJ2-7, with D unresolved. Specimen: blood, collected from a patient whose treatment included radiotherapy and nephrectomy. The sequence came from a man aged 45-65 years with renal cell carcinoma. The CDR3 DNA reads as TGTGCCAGCAGTTACTCGGGCAGGACCTACGAGCAGTACTTC. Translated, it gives CASSYSGRTYEQYF.